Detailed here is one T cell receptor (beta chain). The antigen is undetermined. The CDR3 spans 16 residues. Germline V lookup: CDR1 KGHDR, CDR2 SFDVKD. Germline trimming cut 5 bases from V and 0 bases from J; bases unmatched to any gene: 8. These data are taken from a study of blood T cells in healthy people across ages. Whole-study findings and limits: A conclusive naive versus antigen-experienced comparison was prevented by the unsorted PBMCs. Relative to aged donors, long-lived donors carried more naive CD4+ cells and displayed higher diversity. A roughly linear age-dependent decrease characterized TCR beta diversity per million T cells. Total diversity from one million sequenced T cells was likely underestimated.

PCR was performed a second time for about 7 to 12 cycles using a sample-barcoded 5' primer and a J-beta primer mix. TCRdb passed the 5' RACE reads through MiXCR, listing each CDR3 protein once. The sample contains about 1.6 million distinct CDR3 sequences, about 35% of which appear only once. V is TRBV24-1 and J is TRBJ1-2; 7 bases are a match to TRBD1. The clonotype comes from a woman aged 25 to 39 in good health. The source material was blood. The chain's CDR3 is CATSVAPGTANYGYTF. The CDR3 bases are TGTGCCACCAGTGTCGCCCCCGGGACAGCTAACTATGGCTACACCTTC.